This TCR beta chain emerged from a study of blood T cell repertoires in COVID-19. Study overall: Material from acute and convalescent COVID-19 was sourced from the United States, Italy and Spain. Sample material is recorded as cDNA or gDNA derived from T cells, B-cell-depleted T cells, or PBMCs.

The V and J ends lost 3 bases and 6 bases, in that order; junction bases with no gene match: 14. CDR1 and CDR2 (germline): MNHNS, SASEGT. This CDR3 contains 17 residues. As originally analysed: Amplified reference gene primers provided the basis for estimating nucleated cell counts. Here immunoSEQ multiplex PCR was the method, and the copy in TCRdb shows in-frame clones only, minus some. The V and J calls and clone size were taken over from that table, and D and trimming were inferred from the DNA. The sample has hundreds of thousands of clones; around nine tenths are singletons. The receptor was derived from a young woman who had recovered from COVID-19. The V and J genes are TRBV6-1 and TRBJ1-5; the match to TRBD1 covers 7 bases. The sample consisted of peripheral blood. The CDR3 sequence: CASSEPTTGVGGQPQHF. Here the CDR3 DNA reads TGTGCCAGCAGTGAGCCAACCACAGGGGTGGGCGGTCAGCCCCAGCATTTT.